Listed below are T cell receptor beta chains from one sample, sequenced in a study of OX40 agonist ivuxolimab in advanced cancers. Assay: immunoSEQ multiplex PCR; the TCRdb copy retains only in-frame clones and omits some. This repertoire shows over 75,000 clones, around 91% found once; its top ten account for 1.5% to 2%. The specimen comprised CD4+ or CD8+ T cells sorted from blood, sampled in a trial of the OX40 agonist ivuxolimab. The receptors were sampled from an adult with an advanced solid tumor such as melanoma, head and neck, liver or kidney cancer. CDR3s leave out the opening cysteine and the closing phenylalanine or tryptophan.

V gene: TRBV29-1
J gene: TRBJ2-3
CDR3 protein: SVEEESPSTDTQY

V gene: TRBV25-1
J gene: TRBJ1-2
CDR3 protein: ASTSGGTVHT

V gene: TRBV6-1
J gene: TRBJ2-4
CDR3 protein: ASSEGPRIQY

V gene: TRBV28
J gene: TRBJ2-7
CDR3 protein: ASSLGGSMEQY

V gene: TRBV19
J gene: TRBJ2-6
CDR3 protein: ASSSYGLAGRSGANVLT

V gene: TRBV5-1
J gene: TRBJ2-4
CDR3 protein: ASRHVGGLAGIAKNIQY

V gene: TRBV28
J gene: TRBJ1-5
CDR3 protein: ASSHQAGGQPQH

V gene: TRBV27
J gene: TRBJ2-1
CDR3 protein: ASSLWVTGSYNEQF

V gene: TRBV11-2
J gene: TRBJ2-1
CDR3 protein: ASSSGSEQF

V gene: TRBV19
J gene: TRBJ1-2
CDR3 protein: ASSIDTANYGYT

V gene: TRBV7-6
J gene: TRBJ2-1
CDR3 protein: ASSFRTGVEQF

V gene: TRBV10-3
J gene: TRBJ2-7
CDR3 protein: AISPPLRSYEQY

V gene: TRBV29-1
J gene: TRBJ1-1
CDR3 protein: SATSTGGTEAF

V gene: TRBV7-2
J gene: TRBJ2-7
CDR3 protein: ASSSIGPGAPYEQY

V gene: TRBV11-3
J gene: TRBJ2-7
CDR3 protein: ASSTDTYEQY

V gene: TRBV5-4
J gene: TRBJ1-3
CDR3 protein: ASSLVGSGNTIY

V gene: TRBV6-5
J gene: TRBJ1-1
CDR3 protein: ASSARRGLEAF

V gene: TRBV6-5
J gene: TRBJ2-7
CDR3 protein: ASSYSTSGIYEQY

V gene: TRBV28
J gene: TRBJ1-6
CDR3 protein: ASGRSPLH

V gene: TRBV6-5
J gene: TRBJ1-1
CDR3 protein: ASRKKGSSTEAF

V gene: TRBV2
J gene: TRBJ2-7
CDR3 protein: ASRLGPSYEQY

V gene: TRBV29-1
J gene: TRBJ2-3
CDR3 protein: SVEPGLAGDTQY

V gene: TRBV5-5
J gene: TRBJ2-5
CDR3 protein: ASSLQGSIEETQY

V gene: TRBV7-2
J gene: TRBJ2-3
CDR3 protein: ASSLVGLASDTQY

V gene: TRBV7-2
J gene: TRBJ2-5
CDR3 protein: ASSLSAGDETQY

V gene: TRBV4-3
J gene: TRBJ2-3
CDR3 protein: ASSQDYLSTDTQY

V gene: TRBV19
J gene: TRBJ2-3
CDR3 protein: ASSIRTGSTDTQY

V gene: TRBV6-1
J gene: TRBJ1-2
CDR3 protein: ASSESLVHT

V gene: TRBV7-9
J gene: TRBJ1-1
CDR3 protein: ASSSVLSL

V gene: TRBV5-4
J gene: TRBJ2-3
CDR3 protein: ASSLAGGTGTDTQY

V gene: TRBV5-5
J gene: TRBJ1-2
CDR3 protein: ASSLGIGTGTNYGYT

V gene: TRBV18
J gene: TRBJ2-7
CDR3 protein: ASSPGSYEQY

V gene: TRBV7-6
J gene: TRBJ2-7
CDR3 protein: ASSPRQGPREQY

V gene: TRBV11-3
J gene: TRBJ2-3
CDR3 protein: ASSPRTSVGPDTQY

V gene: TRBV28
J gene: TRBJ2-3
CDR3 protein: ASFRQGGYPPQY

V gene: TRBV7-8
J gene: TRBJ2-5
CDR3 protein: ASSLHRDPRAIQY

V gene: TRBV10-3
J gene: TRBJ2-1
CDR3 protein: AISGGSHSYNEQF

V gene: TRBV5-4
J gene: TRBJ2-5
CDR3 protein: ASSRQGEAETQY

V gene: TRBV4-1
J gene: TRBJ2-1
CDR3 protein: ASSQRGSSYNEQF

V gene: TRBV18
J gene: TRBJ2-2
CDR3 protein: ASSPGLAGGTGELF

V gene: TRBV5-1
J gene: TRBJ2-5
CDR3 protein: ASSLHSAGATETQY

V gene: TRBV11-3
J gene: TRBJ1-1
CDR3 protein: ASSSATGWGTEAF

V gene: TRBV5-1
J gene: TRBJ2-4
CDR3 protein: ASSFDGGRNIQY

V gene: TRBV4-3
J gene: TRBJ1-3
CDR3 protein: ASSQDRGNTIY

V gene: TRBV7-2
J gene: TRBJ2-7
CDR3 protein: ASSLSSGSAKFYEQY

V gene: TRBV11-2
J gene: TRBJ1-4
CDR3 protein: ASSLDARGEKLF

V gene: TRBV18
J gene: TRBJ2-3
CDR3 protein: ASSNTDTQY

V gene: TRBV5-6
J gene: TRBJ1-2
CDR3 protein: ASSLDWDRGLMVRGYT

V gene: TRBV6-6
J gene: TRBJ1-5
CDR3 protein: ASKTVGSSQPQH

V gene: TRBV5-1
J gene: TRBJ2-5
CDR3 protein: ASSLDMLETQY

V gene: TRBV19
J gene: TRBJ1-3
CDR3 protein: ASSTGQVGNTIY

V gene: TRBV19
J gene: TRBJ2-7
CDR3 protein: ASSIGEAGSYEQY

V gene: TRBV7-2
J gene: TRBJ2-1
CDR3 protein: ASSLAGLAGFNEQF

V gene: TRBV30
J gene: TRBJ2-7
CDR3 protein: AWSLTRTNYEQY

V gene: TRBV27
J gene: TRBJ1-5
CDR3 protein: ASSTAGGVNNQPQH